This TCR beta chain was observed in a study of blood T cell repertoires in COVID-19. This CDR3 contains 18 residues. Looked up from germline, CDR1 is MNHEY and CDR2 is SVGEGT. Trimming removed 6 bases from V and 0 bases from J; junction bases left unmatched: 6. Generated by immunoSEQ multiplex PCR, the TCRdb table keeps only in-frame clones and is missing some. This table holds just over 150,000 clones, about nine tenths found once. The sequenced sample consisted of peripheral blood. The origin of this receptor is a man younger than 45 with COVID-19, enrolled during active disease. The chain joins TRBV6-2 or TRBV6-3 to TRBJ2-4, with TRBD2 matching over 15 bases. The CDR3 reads CASSPGLAGGVAKNIQYF. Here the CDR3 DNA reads TGTGCCAGCAGCCCCGGACTAGCGGGAGGGGTAGCCAAAAACATTCAGTACTTC.